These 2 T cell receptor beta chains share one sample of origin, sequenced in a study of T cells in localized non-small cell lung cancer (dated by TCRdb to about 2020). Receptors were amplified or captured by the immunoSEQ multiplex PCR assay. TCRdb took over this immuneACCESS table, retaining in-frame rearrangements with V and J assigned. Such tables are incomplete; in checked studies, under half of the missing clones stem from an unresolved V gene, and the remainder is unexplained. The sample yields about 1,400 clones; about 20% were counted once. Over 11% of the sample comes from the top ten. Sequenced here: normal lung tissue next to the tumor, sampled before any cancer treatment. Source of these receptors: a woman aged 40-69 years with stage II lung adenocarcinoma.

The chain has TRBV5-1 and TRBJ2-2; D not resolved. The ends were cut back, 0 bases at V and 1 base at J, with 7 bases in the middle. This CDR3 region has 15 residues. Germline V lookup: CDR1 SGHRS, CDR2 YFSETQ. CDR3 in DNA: TGCGCCAGCAGCTTGGATACAAGGAACACCGGGGAGCTGTTTTTT. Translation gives CASSLDTRNTGELFF.

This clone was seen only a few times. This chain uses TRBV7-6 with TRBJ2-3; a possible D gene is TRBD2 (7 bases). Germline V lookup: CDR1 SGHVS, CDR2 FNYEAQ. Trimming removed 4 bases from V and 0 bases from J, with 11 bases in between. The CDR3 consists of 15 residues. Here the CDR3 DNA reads TGTGCCAGCAGCTCTAGGGGGGGGAGCACAGATACGCAGTATTTT. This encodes CASSSRGGSTDTQYF.